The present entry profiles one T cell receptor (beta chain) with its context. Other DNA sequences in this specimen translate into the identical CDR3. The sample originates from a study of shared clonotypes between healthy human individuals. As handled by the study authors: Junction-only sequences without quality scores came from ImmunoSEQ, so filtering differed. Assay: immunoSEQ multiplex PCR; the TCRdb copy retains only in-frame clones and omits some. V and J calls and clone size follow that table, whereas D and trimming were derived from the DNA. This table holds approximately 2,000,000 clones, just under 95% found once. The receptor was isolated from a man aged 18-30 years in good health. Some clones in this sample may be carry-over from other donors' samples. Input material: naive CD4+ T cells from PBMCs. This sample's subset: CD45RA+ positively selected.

In DNA form, the CDR3 reads TGTGCCATCAGTGAGTCTGGGGGTGGTTACGAGCAGTACTTC. This sequence encodes CAISESGGGYEQYF. The V call is TRBV10-3, the J call TRBJ2-7; D possibly uses TRBD1 or TRBD2 (5 bases each). Germline CDR1 is ENHRY and CDR2 is SYGVKD. Trimming removed 0 bases from V and 4 bases from J, with 10 bases in between. The CDR3 is 14 residues long.